This entry describes one T cell receptor (beta chain). The antigen is unknown. The ends were cut back, 9 bases at V and 2 bases at J, with 14 bases in the middle. Germline V gives CDR1 SEHNR, CDR2 FQNEAQ (reference sequence). The CDR3 loop spans 15 amino acids. This record comes from a study of blood T cells in healthy people across ages. Study observations and caveats: Age brought a roughly linear fall in TCR beta diversity measured per million T cells.

With a J-beta primer mix and a sample-barcoded 5' primer, a second PCR ran 7 to 11 cycles. MiXCR, run by TCRdb on the 5' RACE reads, gives a single entry per CDR3 protein. Among 600,000 or so distinct CDR3 sequences listed, under 25% were seen once. The sample taken for sequencing was blood. This receptor was identified in a man aged 70 or older in good health. The chain carries TRBV7-9 and TRBJ2-6, with D perhaps matching TRBD1 (6 bases). CDR3 sequence (DNA): TGTGCCAGTAACACAGGGACACCTGGGGCCAACGTCCTGACTTTC. Its protein is CASNTGTPGANVLTF.